Sequencing of this T cell receptor (beta chain) was carried out in a study of T cell responses to AZD1222 COVID-19 vaccine (dated by TCRdb to the early 2020s). Some background on the complete study: AZD1222 recipients given second doses at about 4 weeks or at about 12 weeks were pooled, since spike-specific TCR depth and breadth were not found to differ between the two schedules. Trial participants were enrolled into age subgroups of 18-55, 56-69 and 70-plus years, which contained about 150, 28 and 57 TCR-sequenced participants, respectively. TCR sequencing was performed for more than 230 trial participants, of whom 200 to 220 were given two doses of AZD1222 and some 25 were given two doses of MenACWY control vaccine. Results the study describes overall, beyond this receptor: CD4 TCRs associated with the vaccine covered the entire spike protein, and the dominant responses were in regions 160-218 and 743-854. Epitopes outside the regions mutated in the B.1.351 and B.1.1.7 variants were reportedly recognized by nearly half of the unique spike-specific TCRs. Most participants were white British and females outnumbered males, and the authors suggested that clonal diversity may have been underestimated. No day 14 peak-response samples were available, so repertoires were characterized only after the peak T cell response. Conclusions about previously exposed vaccinees are limited, since just six AZD1222 recipients were seropositive for SARS-CoV-2 at baseline. In the small 56-69-year group, the increase in depth fell short of significance, most likely because of low power. After two AZD1222 doses, spike-specific TCR breadth and depth were significantly higher than at day 0 and than in MenACWY recipients.

The CDR3 regions of human TCRbeta chains were subjected to immunosequencing. Turning to the authors' computational methods: TCRs in the repertoires were compared against a reference library of SARS-CoV-2-specific TCRs that had been generated with the MIRA antigen-specificity platform. Breadth meant the fraction of unique TCRs that were SARS-CoV-2-associated, whereas depth meant the fraction of total T cells that were SARS-CoV-2-associated. Using the MIRA data, each spike-specific TCR was mapped to the spike region that the TCR reacts to and placed in a CD4 or CD8 class. Log10-transformed breadth and depth values were compared by one-way ANOVA with Sidak's multiple comparisons tests. TCRdb mirrors the immuneACCESS table, restricted to in-frame sequences. Some clones are absent from its copies; in checked studies, under half trace to an unresolved V gene, and the reason for the others is unknown. That table supplies the V and J calls and clone size; D and trimming were determined from the DNA. The sample table contains 100,000 to 150,000 clones; only one count was recorded for over 75% of them. 6% to 7.5% of the sample lies in the top ten.

The time point label, read with the paper, signifies: baseline before first vaccination. Vaccinee samples were obtained from the UK trials COV001 and COV002, which included a single-blind randomized controlled phase 2/3 trial of AZD1222 (ChAdOx1 nCoV-19) in healthy adults. For TCRbeta chain sequencing, PBMC samples from trial participants were taken at day 0 and at day 28 after the second dose. Of note for this clone: Its specific antigen is unknown. No qualities accompany the bases; no much larger clone lies one base away.

The CDR3 starts with the cysteine, ends with the phenylalanine, and has 15 residues. The kept DNA is CDR3 alone, 45 bases in frame from the first base. The V and J ends are trimmed by 0 bases and 1 base, leaving 11 bases between them. CDR1 SGHDT and CDR2 YYEEEE are derived from the germline V gene. The starting material was peripheral blood, obtained on day 0 of AZD1222 vaccination. The sequence joins TRBV5-6 to TRBJ2-7; the best D guess is TRBD1, with 5 bases matching. The clonotype originates from an adult in good health. The DNA reads TGTGCCAGCAGCTTGGAAGGGGCGCAGTCCTACGAGCAGTACTTC. Its protein reads: CASSLEGAQSYEQYF.